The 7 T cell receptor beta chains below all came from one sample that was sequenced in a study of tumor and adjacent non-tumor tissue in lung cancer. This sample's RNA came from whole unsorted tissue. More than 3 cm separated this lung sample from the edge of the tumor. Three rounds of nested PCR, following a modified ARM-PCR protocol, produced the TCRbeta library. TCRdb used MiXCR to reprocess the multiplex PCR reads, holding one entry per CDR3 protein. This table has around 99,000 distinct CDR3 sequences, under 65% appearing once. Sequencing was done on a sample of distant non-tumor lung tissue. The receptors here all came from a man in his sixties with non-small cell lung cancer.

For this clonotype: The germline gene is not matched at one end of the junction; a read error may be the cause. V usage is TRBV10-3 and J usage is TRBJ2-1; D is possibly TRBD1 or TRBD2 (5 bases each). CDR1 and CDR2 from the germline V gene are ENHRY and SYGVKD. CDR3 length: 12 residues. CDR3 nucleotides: TGTGCCATCAGTCCTGGGGGACGTGAGCTGTTCTTC. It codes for CAISPGGRELFF.

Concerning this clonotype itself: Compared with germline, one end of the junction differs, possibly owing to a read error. In nucleotides, the CDR3 is TGTGCCAGCAGTAAAGAGACAGTCTACAATGAGCAGTTCTTT. It codes for CASSKETVYNEQFF. The chain uses TRBV6-1 and TRBJ2-1; TRBD1 might be the D (5 bases). The CDR3 totals 14 residues. Germline CDR1 is MNHNS and CDR2 is SASEGT.

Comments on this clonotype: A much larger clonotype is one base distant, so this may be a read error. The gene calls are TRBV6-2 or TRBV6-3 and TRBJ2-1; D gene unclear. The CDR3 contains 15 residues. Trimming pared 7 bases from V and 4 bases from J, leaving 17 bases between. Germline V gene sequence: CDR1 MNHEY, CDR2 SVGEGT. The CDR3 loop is CASIKSESLYNEQFF. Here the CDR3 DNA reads TGTGCCAGCATAAAAAGCGAGTCCCTATACAATGAGCAGTTCTTC.

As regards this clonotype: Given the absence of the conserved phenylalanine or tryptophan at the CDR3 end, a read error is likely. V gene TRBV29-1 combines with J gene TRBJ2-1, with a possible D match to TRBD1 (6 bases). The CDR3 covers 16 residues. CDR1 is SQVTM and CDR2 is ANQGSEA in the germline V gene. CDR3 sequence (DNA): TGCGACGCTAACGAGGCCACACAGGGTGGCATGGGTGAGCAGTTCTTG. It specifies CDANEATQGGMGEQFL.

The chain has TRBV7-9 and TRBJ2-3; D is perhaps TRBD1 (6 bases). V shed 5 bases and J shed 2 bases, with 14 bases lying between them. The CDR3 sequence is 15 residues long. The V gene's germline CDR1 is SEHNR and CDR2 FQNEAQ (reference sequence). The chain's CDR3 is CASSPAQGATDTQYF. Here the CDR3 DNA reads TGTGCCAGCAGCCCCGCACAGGGCGCCACAGATACGCAGTATTTT. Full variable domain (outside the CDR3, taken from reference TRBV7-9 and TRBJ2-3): DTGVSQNPRHKITKRGQNVTFRCDPISEHNRLYWYRQTLGQGPEFLTYFQNEAQLEKSRLLSDRFSAERPKGSFSTLEIQRTEQGDSAMYLCASSPAQGATDTQYFGPGTRLTVL.

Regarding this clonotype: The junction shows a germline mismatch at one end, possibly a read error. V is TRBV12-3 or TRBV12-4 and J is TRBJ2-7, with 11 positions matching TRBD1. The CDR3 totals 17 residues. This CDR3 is CASSTAMDRGRGYEHYF. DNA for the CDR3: TGTGCCAGCAGTACCGCAATGGACAGGGGGCGAGGTTACGAGCACTACTTC.

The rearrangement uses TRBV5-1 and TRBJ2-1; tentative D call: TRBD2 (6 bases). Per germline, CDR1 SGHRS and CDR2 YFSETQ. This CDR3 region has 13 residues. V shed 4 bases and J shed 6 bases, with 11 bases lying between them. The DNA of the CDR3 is TGCGCCAGCAGCGAGACTAGTCGCAATGAGCAGTTCTTC. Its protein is CASSETSRNEQFF.